Listed below are T cell receptor beta chains from one sample, sequenced in a study of T cell responses to AZD1222 COVID-19 vaccine. Sequencing was performed with immunoSEQ multiplex PCR; in TCRdb, only in-frame clones are kept and a portion is missing. The table has more than 85,000 clones, about 85% seen once. The source was peripheral blood, collected on day 0 of AZD1222 vaccination. The receptor set was obtained from an adult in good health. Both conserved end residues are part of each CDR3. Fields, in order: J gene, V gene, D gene, clone size, CDR3 DNA, CDR3 protein. A D gene is named only where the DNA matches it firmly. Only some rows state a clone size, as once, few, many or a class for expanded clones.

>TRBJ1-2|TRBV6-5|TRBD1|.
TGTGCCACCTTAGGAGGGACAGGGAATGGCTACACCTTC
CATLGGTGNGYTF
>TRBJ1-5|TRBV15|.|few
TGTGCCACCAGCAAAAGGGGGGGGAATCCCCAGCATTTT
CATSKRGGNPQHF
>TRBJ2-7|TRBV5-4|.|.
TGTGCCAGCAGCTTGGAAGCAGGGGAGAACTACGAGCAGTACTTC
CASSLEAGENYEQYF
>TRBJ1-5|TRBV3-1/TRBV3-2|.|.
TGTGCCAGCAGCCAAGAACTCTTGACGGGCGGTCAGCCCCAGCATTTT
CASSQELLTGGQPQHF
>TRBJ2-5|TRBV30|.|.
TGTGCCTGGAGTGTTCGGGGAGGAGAGACCCAGTACTTC
CAWSVRGGETQYF
>TRBJ2-2|TRBV19|TRBD1|.
TGTGCCAGTAGTATTCGGGGACAGGGTTATGGCGGGGAGCTGTTTTTT
CASSIRGQGYGGELFF
>TRBJ2-3|TRBV5-1|.|many
TGCGCCAGCAGCTTGGCCTTGGATACGCAGTATTTT
CASSLALDTQYF
>TRBJ1-2|TRBV15|.|.
TGTGCCACCAGCAGAGGGGGCGCGGCTGGCTACACCTTC
CATSRGGAAGYTF
>TRBJ1-2|TRBV5-6|.|once
TGTGCCAGCAGCTTGTCAGGGACCGCGAACTATGGCTACACCTTC
CASSLSGTANYGYTF
>TRBJ2-7|TRBV6-2/TRBV6-3|TRBD1|.
TGTGCCAGCAGTGCCTCCGGGACAGGGGCCTACGAGCAGTACTTC
CASSASGTGAYEQYF
>TRBJ1-1|TRBV7-9|.|.
TGTGCCAGCAGCTTCGGAATCGGCGACACTGAAGCTTTCTTT
CASSFGIGDTEAFF
>TRBJ1-2|TRBV29-1|.|.
TGCAGCGTTGACTTGGCCGGCTACACCTTC
CSVDLAGYTF
>TRBJ1-1|TRBV19|.|.
TGTGCCAGTAGTATCCAGGGGACGGACACTGAAGCTTTCTTT
CASSIQGTDTEAFF
>TRBJ2-7|TRBV5-1|TRBD1|.
TGCGCCAGCAGCCCCACCCGGGACAGCAGGTACGAGCAGTACTTC
CASSPTRDSRYEQYF
>TRBJ2-7|TRBV5-6|TRBD1|.
TGTGCCAGCAGCTTGGATTGGACAGGGACTTACGAGCAGTACTTC
CASSLDWTGTYEQYF
>TRBJ1-5|TRBV12-3/TRBV12-4|.|few
TGTGCCAGCAGTTTGGGGAACAATCAGCCCCAGCATTTT
CASSLGNNQPQHF
>TRBJ1-1|TRBV6-5|.|.
TGTGCCAGCAGTCCAGGGTCTAACACTGAAGCTTTCTTT
CASSPGSNTEAFF
>TRBJ1-3|TRBV5-1|.|.
TGCGCCAGCAGCCTGGGGAACCCAAACACCATATATTTT
CASSLGNPNTIYF
>TRBJ2-7|TRBV24-1|TRBD2|.
TGTGCCACCCAACAAGGACTAGCGGGAGTTTTAGGCGAGCAGTACTTC
CATQQGLAGVLGEQYF
>TRBJ2-3|TRBV18|.|.
TGTGCCAGCTCACCCAGAAGGGCGACAGATACGCAGTATTTT
CASSPRRATDTQYF
>TRBJ2-5|TRBV2|.|.
TGTGCCAGCAGTGGAACAGTCCAGTACTTC
CASSGTVQYF
>TRBJ1-1|TRBV3-1/TRBV3-2|.|.
TGTGCCAGCAGCCGTACCGGATTGGGAACTGAAGCTTTCTTT
CASSRTGLGTEAFF
>TRBJ2-7|TRBV10-2|.|.
TGCGCCAGCACTGAGGTGGGCGAGCAGTACTTC
CASTEVGEQYF
>TRBJ1-6|TRBV27|.|few
TGTGCCAGCAGTTTGGTTGGCAGCTTCTCCTATAATTCACCCCTCCACTTT
CASSLVGSFSYNSPLHF
>TRBJ2-7|TRBV5-1|.|.
TGCGCCAGCAGCTCCGACGGTCTTCGGTACGAGCAGTACTTC
CASSSDGLRYEQYF
>TRBJ2-1|TRBV5-4|TRBD1|.
TGTGCCAGCAGCTCCCGGACAGGGTACAATGAGCAGTTCTTC
CASSSRTGYNEQFF
>TRBJ1-2|TRBV19|.|.
TGTGCCAGTTCCTGGGGGGGCGCGAGTAGCTATGGCTACACCTTC
CASSWGGASSYGYTF
>TRBJ2-1|TRBV5-6|.|once
TGTGCCAGCAGCGCCTCCCGGACCTACAATGAGCAGTTCTTC
CASSASRTYNEQFF
>TRBJ2-7|TRBV2|TRBD1|once
TGTGCCAGCAGTGGACAGGGGGCGGGGGAGCAGTACTTC
CASSGQGAGEQYF
>TRBJ2-1|TRBV27|TRBD2|.
TGTGCCAGCAGTTTATGGGGGCTAGCGGGCACCTACAATGAGCAGTTCTTC
CASSLWGLAGTYNEQFF